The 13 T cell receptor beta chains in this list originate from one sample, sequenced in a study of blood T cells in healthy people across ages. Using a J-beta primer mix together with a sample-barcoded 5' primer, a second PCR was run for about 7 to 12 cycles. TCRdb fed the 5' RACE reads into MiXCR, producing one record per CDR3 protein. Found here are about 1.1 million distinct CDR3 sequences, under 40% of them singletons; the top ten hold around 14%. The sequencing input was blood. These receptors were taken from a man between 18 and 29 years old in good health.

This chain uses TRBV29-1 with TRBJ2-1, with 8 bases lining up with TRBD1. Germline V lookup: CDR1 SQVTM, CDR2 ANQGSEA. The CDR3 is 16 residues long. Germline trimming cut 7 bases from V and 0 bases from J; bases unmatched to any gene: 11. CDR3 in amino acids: CSGGRTGLSSYNEQFF. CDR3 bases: TGCAGCGGGGGGCGGACAGGGCTTAGCTCCTACAATGAGCAGTTCTTC.

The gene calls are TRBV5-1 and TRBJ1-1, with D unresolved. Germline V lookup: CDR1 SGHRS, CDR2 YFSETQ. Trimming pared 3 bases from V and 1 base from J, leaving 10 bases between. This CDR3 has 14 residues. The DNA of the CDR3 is TGCGCCAGCAGCTGGCGGGATCCGAACACTGAAGCTTTCTTT. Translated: CASSWRDPNTEAFF.

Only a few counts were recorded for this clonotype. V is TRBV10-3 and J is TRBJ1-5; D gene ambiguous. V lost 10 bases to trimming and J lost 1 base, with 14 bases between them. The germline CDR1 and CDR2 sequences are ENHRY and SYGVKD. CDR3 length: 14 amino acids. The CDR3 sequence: CASAGAESNQPQHF. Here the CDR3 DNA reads TGTGCCAGCGCAGGTGCAGAGAGCAATCAGCCCCAGCATTTT.

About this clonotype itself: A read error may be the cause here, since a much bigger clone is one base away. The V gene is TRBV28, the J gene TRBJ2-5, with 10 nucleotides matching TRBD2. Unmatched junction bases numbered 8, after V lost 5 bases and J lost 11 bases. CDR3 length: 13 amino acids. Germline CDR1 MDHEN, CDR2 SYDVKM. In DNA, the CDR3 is TGTGCCAGCAGTCGACTAGCGGGTAATGAGCAGTACTTC. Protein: CASSRLAGNEQYF.

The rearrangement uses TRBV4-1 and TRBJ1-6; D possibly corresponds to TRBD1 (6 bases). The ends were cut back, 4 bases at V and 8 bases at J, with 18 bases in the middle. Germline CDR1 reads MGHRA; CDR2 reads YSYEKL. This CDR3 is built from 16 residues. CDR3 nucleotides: TGCGCCAGCAGCCTCCTCCCCACAGGGATCGATTCACCCCTCCACTTT. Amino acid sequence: CASSLLPTGIDSPLHF.

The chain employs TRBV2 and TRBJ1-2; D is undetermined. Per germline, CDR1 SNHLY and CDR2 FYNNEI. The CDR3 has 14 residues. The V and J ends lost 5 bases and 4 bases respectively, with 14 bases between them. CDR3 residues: CASSTDGASYGYTF. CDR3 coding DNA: TGTGCCAGCAGTACGGACGGAGCCAGCTATGGCTACACCTTC.

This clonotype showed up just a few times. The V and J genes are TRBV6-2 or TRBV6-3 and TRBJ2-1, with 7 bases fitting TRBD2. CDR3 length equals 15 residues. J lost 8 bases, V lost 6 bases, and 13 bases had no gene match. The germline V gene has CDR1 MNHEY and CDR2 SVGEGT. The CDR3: CASRQPGLPWDEQFF. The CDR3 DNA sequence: TGTGCCAGCAGACAACCGGGACTACCGTGGGATGAGCAGTTCTTC.

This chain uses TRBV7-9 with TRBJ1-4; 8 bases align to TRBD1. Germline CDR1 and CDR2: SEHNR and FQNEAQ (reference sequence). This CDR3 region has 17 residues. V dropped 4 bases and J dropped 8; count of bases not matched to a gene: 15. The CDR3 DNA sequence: TGTGCCAGCAGCTCTATCGACAGGGGACCCATAGGGGAAAAACTGTTTTTT. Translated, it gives CASSSIDRGPIGEKLFF.

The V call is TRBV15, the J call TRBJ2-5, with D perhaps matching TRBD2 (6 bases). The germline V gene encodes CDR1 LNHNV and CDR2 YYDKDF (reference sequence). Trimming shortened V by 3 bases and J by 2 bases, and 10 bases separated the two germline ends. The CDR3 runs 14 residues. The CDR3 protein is CATSRVAEQETQYF. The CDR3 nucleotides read TGTGCCACCAGCAGGGTAGCGGAGCAAGAGACCCAGTACTTC.

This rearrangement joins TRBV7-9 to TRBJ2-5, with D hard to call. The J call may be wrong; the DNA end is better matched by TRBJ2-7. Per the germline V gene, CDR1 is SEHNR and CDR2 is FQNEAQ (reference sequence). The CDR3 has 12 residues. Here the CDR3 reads CASSLEEIEQYF. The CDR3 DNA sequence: TGTGCCAGCAGCTTAGAGGAAATCGAGCAGTACTTC.

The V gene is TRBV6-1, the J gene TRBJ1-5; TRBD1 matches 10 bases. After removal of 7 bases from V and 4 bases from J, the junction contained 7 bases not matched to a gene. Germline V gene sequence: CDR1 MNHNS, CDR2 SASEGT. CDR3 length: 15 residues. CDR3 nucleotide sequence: TGTGCCAGCATACGGACAGGGGGTGATAATCAGCCCCAGCATTTT. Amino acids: CASIRTGGDNQPQHF.

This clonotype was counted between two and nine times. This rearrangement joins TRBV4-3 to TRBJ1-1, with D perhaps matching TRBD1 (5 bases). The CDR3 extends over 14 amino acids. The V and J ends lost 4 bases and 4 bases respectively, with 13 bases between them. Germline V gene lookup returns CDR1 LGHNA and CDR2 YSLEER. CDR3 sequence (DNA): TGCGCCAGCAGCCCTCAGGGATGGAGCACTGAAGCTTTCTTT. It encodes CASSPQGWSTEAFF.

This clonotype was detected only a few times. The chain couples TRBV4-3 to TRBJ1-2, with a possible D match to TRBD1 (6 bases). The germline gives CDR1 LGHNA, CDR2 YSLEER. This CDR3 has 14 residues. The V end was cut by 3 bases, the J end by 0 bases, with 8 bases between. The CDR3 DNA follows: TGCGCCAGCAGCCACGACAGGTCTAACTATGGCTACACCTTC. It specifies CASSHDRSNYGYTF.